This T cell receptor (beta chain) appears in the sequencing data of a study of OX40 agonist ivuxolimab in advanced cancers. About the full investigation: Ivuxolimab, which targeted the costimulatory receptor OX40 (CD134), was an agonistic, fully human IgG2 monoclonal antibody. Intravenous ivuxolimab was administered to patients every 2 weeks at six dose levels: 0.01, 0.1, 0.3, 1.5, 3 and 10 mg/kg. Among the approximately 50 dose-escalation patients, around 20 had hepatocellular carcinoma, around 15 melanoma, 9 renal cell carcinoma and 9 head and neck cancer. The dose-escalation cohort was approximately 83% male with a mean age of roughly 62 years, ranging from about 23 to 85. Patients were allowed to have had prior anti-PD-1, anti-PD-L1 or anti-CTLA-4 therapy, and 40% to 45% of the dose-escalation patients had previously received checkpoint inhibitors. Partial responses occurred in three dose-escalation patients, of whom one had hepatocellular carcinoma and two had cutaneous melanoma. Peripheral TCRbeta sequencing was intended to test whether TCR sequence diversity was altered and clonal T-cell expansion was caused by ivuxolimab. The paper covers the monotherapy dose-escalation part of the phase I ivuxolimab trial, which included N of about 50 patients.

Broader findings and caveats from the paper: Low levels of normalized T-cell clonal expansion were also seen in some patients who did not respond. Partial responders in the 0.1-3.0 mg/kg groups had among the lowest normalized peripheral clonal expansion, especially among CD8+ T cells. The antigen specificity of the peripheral T cells that underwent clonal expansion was not determined. At doses of 0.1 to 3.0 mg/kg, clonal expansion of both CD4+ and CD8+ T cells in blood was seen between baseline and week 6. After ivuxolimab, more expanded clones were found on average in CD8+ T cells than in CD4+ T cells.

Worth noting for this clone: Its antigen specificity is not known. The sample holds no much larger clone one base away, and base qualities are not on file.

The cysteine opens and the phenylalanine closes a CDR3 of 18 amino acids. Only the CDR3 DNA is retained, 54 bases long and in frame from the first base. CDR1 LGHNA and CDR2 YSLEER are derived from the germline V gene. The trial excluded patients who had a history of autoimmune disease or were on systemic immunosuppression. In every dose cohort, peripheral blood was drawn for TCR sequencing at baseline, cycle 4 day 1, and cycle 7 day 1. Samples were obtained from an open-label, multicenter, first-in-human phase I dose-escalation trial of ivuxolimab. Adults with locally advanced or metastatic melanoma, renal cell carcinoma, hepatocellular carcinoma or head and neck squamous cell carcinoma were enrolled in the trial. Before TCR sequencing, CD4+ T cells and CD8+ T cells from peripheral blood were sorted into separate populations. For sequencing of the TCRbeta CDR3 region, genomic DNA was extracted from the sorted cells. The immunoSEQ Assay was used to sequence the TCRbeta CDR3 regions. Not all clones reach the TCRdb copy of this immuneACCESS table, which keeps in-frame sequences only. Checked studies attribute under half of the gap to unresolved V genes and leave the rest unexplained. This sample lists about 68,000 clones; roughly 80% were detected once. Approximately 11% of the sample is in the top ten clones.

This chain is built from TRBV4-3 and TRBJ2-5; perhaps TRBD1 is the D gene, with 6 bases matching. The assigned J gene may be wrong: the sequence end matches TRBJ2-7 better. The receptor comes from an adult with an advanced solid tumor such as melanoma, head and neck, liver or kidney cancer. The source material was CD4+ or CD8+ T cells sorted from blood, sampled in a trial of the OX40 agonist ivuxolimab. The CDR3 corresponds to CASSQDVSRQAPSYEQYF. The nucleotide sequence reads as follows: TGCGCCAGCAGCCAAGATGTGTCACGACAGGCGCCCTCCTACGAGCAGTACTTC.